The sequence of this T cell receptor beta chain was determined in a study of cytomegalovirus exposure and HLA in healthy donors. PCR involved 60 Vbeta and 13 Jbeta primers. Clones were read by immunoSEQ multiplex PCR, and TCRdb kept only the in-frame ones, dropping some. The sample contains more than 100,000 clones, 79% of which appear only once. The CDR3 runs to 15 residues. Germline V gene lookup returns CDR1 MGHRA and CDR2 YSYEKL. The V gene end was trimmed by 2 bases and the J gene end by 6 bases; junction bases not matched to a gene: 8. Donors were ostensibly healthy at sampling, although undocumented immune exposures were probable.

The TCR originated in a male donor in good health and CMV-seronegative. This chain connects TRBV4-1 to TRBJ1-2, with 8 nucleotides matching TRBD1. Sequenced material: PBMCs. The CDR3 DNA follows: TGCGCCAGCAGCCAAAGCGACCGGACAGGGCATGGCTACACCTTC. Amino acids: CASSQSDRTGHGYTF.